The 14 T cell receptor beta chains listed next were all sequenced from one sample in a study of shared clonotypes between healthy human individuals. The protocol was immunoSEQ multiplex PCR, while the TCRdb copy is restricted to in-frame clones and leaves out a portion. The table has some 1.4 million clones, around 97% seen once. The specimen sequenced was naive CD4+ T cells sorted from blood. Sample subset: CD45RA+ positively selected. The receptor set was obtained from a young man in good health.

To note about this clone: Other DNA sequences in this sample translate to the same CDR3. The chain couples TRBV2 to TRBJ2-7; 9 nucleotides match TRBD1. In germline, CDR1 is SNHLY, CDR2 FYNNEI. CDR3 length: 13 residues. After removal of 7 bases from V and 7 bases from J, the junction contained 8 bases not matched to a gene. This chain's CDR3 is CASNRDRVGEQYF. In DNA form, the CDR3 reads TGTGCCAGCAACCGGGACAGGGTCGGGGAGCAGTACTTC.

This clone was seen a single time. V gene TRBV7-2 combines with J gene TRBJ2-3, with 8 bases fitting TRBD1. The CDR3 has 14 residues. CDR1 SGHTA and CDR2 FQGNSA come from the germline V gene. J gave up 3 bases and V 5 bases, and 4 bases lay outside the gene matches. The CDR3 DNA follows: TGTGCCAGCAGCCTCCGGACAGGGACAGATACGCAGTATTTT. It is translated as CASSLRTGTDTQYF.

This chain uses TRBV6-1 with TRBJ2-3, with D possibly being TRBD1 (6 bases). This CDR3 region has 15 residues. The V gene's germline CDR1 is MNHNS and CDR2 SASEGT. V was pared by 5 bases and J by 0 bases, with 12 bases between. The CDR3, as DNA: TGTGCCAGCAGTCCCCGTACAGGGAGCACAGATACGCAGTATTTT. It encodes CASSPRTGSTDTQYF.

The chain links TRBV5-1 to TRBJ1-3; D not certain. Trimming took off 0 bases at V and 4 bases at J, with 8 bases between the two ends. The germline CDR1 and CDR2 sequences are SGHRS and YFSETQ. The CDR3 sequence is 14 residues long. CDR3 amino acids: CASSLGASGNTIYF. The CDR3 region has the DNA TGCGCCAGCAGCTTGGGGGCGTCAGGAAACACCATATATTTT.

This clone is a singleton in its sample. The chain employs TRBV7-9 and TRBJ1-2; D possibly corresponds to TRBD1 (5 bases). CDR3 length: 14 residues. Germline V gives CDR1 SEHNR, CDR2 FQNEAQ (reference sequence). V lost 3 bases and J lost 2, with 10 bases in between. In DNA, the CDR3 is TGTGCCAGCAGCTTCGAGGGGTCCAACTATGGCTACACCTTC. Amino acids: CASSFEGSNYGYTF.

This clone was recorded once. The same CDR3 is also encoded by other DNA sequences in this sample. The rearrangement links TRBV9 to TRBJ2-1; 8 bases fit TRBD2. This CDR3 has 15 amino acids. Germline V gene sequence: CDR1 SGDLS, CDR2 YYNGEE. Losses at the gene ends were 3 bases for V and 0 bases for J; bases not matched to a gene: 2. The DNA for the CDR3 is TGTGCCAGCAGCGCTAGCGGGTCCTCCTACAATGAGCAGTTCTTC. Translation: CASSASGSSYNEQFF.

This chain links TRBV27 with TRBJ1-4; D ambiguous. V was clipped by 5 bases and J by 0 bases, with 13 bases between them. Germline-derived CDR1 and CDR2 are MNHEY and SMNVEV (reference sequence). This CDR3 has 16 amino acids. CDR3 DNA: TGTGCCAGCAGTCGACTGACAAGTGCAACTAATGAAAAACTGTTTTTT. It specifies CASSRLTSATNEKLFF. The whole variable domain, filled in from reference TRBV27 and TRBJ1-4, reads EAQVTQNPRYLITVTGKKLTVTCSQNMNHEYMSWYRQDPGLGLRQIYYSMNVEVTDKGDVPEGYKVSRKEKRNFPLILESPSPNQTSLYFCASSRLTSATNEKLFFGSGTQLSVL.

The chain couples TRBV18 to TRBJ1-1; D unresolved. Germline V gene data show CDR1 as KGHSH and CDR2 as LQKENI. Trimming shortened V by 4 bases and J by 1 base, and 13 bases separated the two germline ends. This CDR3 region has 15 residues. The CDR3 is CASSLSPGRNTEAFF. In DNA form, the CDR3 reads TGTGCCAGCTCACTATCCCCCGGCAGGAACACTGAAGCTTTCTTT.

On this clone itself: Other DNA sequences in this sample translate to the same CDR3. The chain uses TRBV20-1 and TRBJ2-3; D remains unclear. The germline V gene has CDR1 DFQATT and CDR2 SNEGSKA (reference sequence). The CDR3 is 11 residues long. Trimming removed 5 bases from V and 1 base from J, with 4 bases in between. The CDR3 loop is CSAQRTDTQYF. CDR3 sequence (DNA): TGCAGTGCTCAACGCACAGATACGCAGTATTTT.

The chain carries TRBV29-1 and TRBJ1-1; the D gene is possibly TRBD1 (5 bases). The length of the CDR3 is 14 residues. CDR1 SQVTM and CDR2 ANQGSEA come from the germline V gene. The V end lost 4 bases, the J end lost 4 bases, and 16 bases lay between the germline ends. The CDR3 nucleotides are TGCAGCGTTGGCCCGCGGCTCAGGGCCACTGAAGCTTTCTTT. Amino acid sequence: CSVGPRLRATEAFF.

The chain couples TRBV14 to TRBJ2-7; 7 bases map to TRBD1. The CDR3 contains 18 residues. CDR1 and CDR2 from the germline V gene are SGHDN and FVKESK. Losses at the gene ends were 3 bases for V and 2 bases for J; bases not matched to a gene: 16. This chain's CDR3 is CASSQWGLTGVPPYEQYF. CDR3 in DNA: TGTGCCAGCAGCCAGTGGGGGCTTACAGGGGTTCCCCCCTACGAGCAGTACTTC.

This clone was seen just once. The V gene is TRBV18, the J gene TRBJ2-7; D possibly corresponds to TRBD1 (6 bases). CDR3 length: 13 amino acids. The germline V and J ends were trimmed by 5 bases and 7 bases, with 15 bases remaining between them. Germline CDR1 KGHSH, CDR2 LQKENI. The CDR3 loop reads CASSKDSALEQYF. DNA of the CDR3: TGTGCCAGCTCAAAGGACAGTGCCCTGGAGCAGTACTTC.

The chain has TRBV6-6 and TRBJ2-7; 9 bases line up with TRBD1. The CDR3 runs to 15 residues. J lost 5 bases, V lost 5 bases, and 10 bases had no gene match. Germline V gene data show CDR1 as MNHNY and CDR2 as SVGAGI (reference sequence). DNA of the CDR3: TGTGCCAGCAGTCGCGACAGGGGGAATCTCGACGAGCAGTACTTC. It translates to CASSRDRGNLDEQYF.

J is TRBJ2-7 and V is TRBV29-1, with a tentative D call TRBD2 (5 bases). The CDR3 has 11 amino acids. Germline V gene sequence: CDR1 SQVTM, CDR2 ANQGSEA. Trimming removed 7 bases at V and 3 bases at J, with 10 bases between. The CDR3 DNA reads as TGCAGCGGAGGGTTGGGCTACGAGCAGTACTTC. It is translated as CSGGLGYEQYF.